The 18 T cell receptor beta chains given below trace back to one sample, sequenced in a study of blood T cell repertoires in COVID-19. Assay used: immunoSEQ multiplex PCR; TCRdb lists only in-frame clones, some missing. The profile shows about 200,000 clones, roughly 85% of them singletons. Material for sequencing was peripheral blood. These receptors were collected from a man aged 60-69 years with active or convalescent COVID-19.

The CDR3 nucleotides read TGTGCCAGTAGTATAGAAGCCGAAAATCAGCCCCAGCATTTT. Translating it yields CASSIEAENQPQHF. The V call is TRBV19, the J call TRBJ1-5; D is undetermined. The CDR3 is made up of 14 amino acids. Germline values: CDR1 LNHDA, CDR2 SQIVND (reference sequence). V lost 0 bases, J lost 4 bases, and 7 bases lay in between.

This chain connects TRBV27 to TRBJ2-2, with 11 bases fitting TRBD2. Trimming took 6 bases from V and 0 from J; bases not matched to a gene: 12. Germline V gives CDR1 MNHEY, CDR2 SMNVEV (reference sequence). The CDR3 loop spans 19 amino acids. The CDR3 sequence: CASRTSGDMRDPNTGELFF. DNA for the CDR3: TGTGCCAGCAGGACTAGCGGGGACATGAGAGACCCGAACACCGGGGAGCTGTTTTTT.

In its sample, this clone was seen a few times. The rearrangement links TRBV7-4 to TRBJ1-1; TRBD1 is a possible D gene (5 bases). Per the germline V gene, CDR1 is SGHVT and CDR2 is SQSDAQ. The V end lost 7 bases, the J end lost 6 bases, and 18 bases lay between the germline ends. The CDR3 totals 14 residues. CDR3 residues: CASNPDGGVAEAFF. The CDR3 DNA follows: TGTGCCAGCAACCCGGACGGGGGGGTCGCTGAAGCTTTCTTT.

This clone is a singleton in its sample. The chain links TRBV5-1 to TRBJ1-1; a possible D gene is TRBD1 (5 bases). CDR1 SGHRS and CDR2 YFSETQ come from the germline V gene. V was trimmed by 1 base and J by 1 base, leaving 8 bases between them. This CDR3 contains 14 residues. The CDR3 spells CASSLSGQNTEAFF. CDR3 DNA sequence: TGCGCCAGCAGCTTGTCCGGACAGAACACTGAAGCTTTCTTT.

This clone was found once. This chain joins TRBV5-1 and TRBJ2-5; 7 nucleotides line up with TRBD1. The length of the CDR3 is 14 residues. The trim removed 4 bases at V and 5 bases at J, leaving 8 bases unmatched. The germline V gene encodes CDR1 SGHRS and CDR2 YFSETQ. The CDR3 region has the DNA TGCGCCAGCAGCCAACAGGGGTTAGAGGAGACCCAGTACTTC. Protein sequence: CASSQQGLEETQYF.

The genes are TRBV2 and TRBJ1-2, with D possibly TRBD1 on 5 matching bases. The CDR3 runs 14 residues. V was clipped by 2 bases and J by 8 bases, with 15 bases between them. Germline CDR1 and CDR2: SNHLY and FYNNEI. The CDR3 reads CASSEIIGGEGYTF. The CDR3 DNA follows: TGTGCCAGCAGTGAAATCATCGGGGGGGAAGGCTACACCTTC.

The rearrangement joins TRBV11-2 to TRBJ1-6, with a tentative D call TRBD1 (5 bases). There are 16 residues in the CDR3. Deletions cut 1 base from V and 6 bases from J, with 13 bases between. CDR1 and CDR2 (germline): SGHAT, FQNNGV. The CDR3 protein is CASSLAQGGSNSPLHF. CDR3 sequence (DNA): TGTGCCAGCAGCTTAGCCCAGGGAGGCTCTAATTCACCCCTCCACTTT. Using reference TRBV11-2 and TRBJ1-6 for the parts outside the CDR3, the full variable domain is EAGVAQSPRYKIIEKRQSVAFWCNPISGHATLYWYQQILGQGPKLLIQFQNNGVVDDSQLPKDRFSAERLKGVDSTLKIQPAKLEDSAVYLCASSLAQGGSNSPLHFGNGTRLTVT.

This rearrangement joins TRBV2 to TRBJ1-1; possibly TRBD1 for D (6 bases). Germline V gene sequence: CDR1 SNHLY, CDR2 FYNNEI. The CDR3 runs to 15 residues. V was pared by 4 bases and J by 5 bases, with 17 bases between. CDR3 nucleotides: TGTGCCAGCAGTGGCCGGGGGGGCGTGCGGACTGAAGCTTTCTTT. Residues: CASSGRGGVRTEAFF.

The chain has TRBV27 and TRBJ2-7, with D possibly TRBD2 on 7 matching bases. Per germline, CDR1 MNHEY and CDR2 SMNVEV (reference sequence). This CDR3 region has 14 residues. V lost 6 bases to trimming and J lost 2 bases, with 14 bases between them. The CDR3 region is CASRPGGPPYEQYF. CDR3 coding DNA: TGTGCCAGCAGACCGGGGGGCCCCCCCTACGAGCAGTACTTC.

The rearrangement uses TRBV7-9 and TRBJ1-2, with TRBD1 matching 7 bases. The junction had 3 bases not matched to a gene; V was cut back by 3 bases and J by 2 bases. The length of the CDR3 is 14 residues. From germline, CDR1 is SEHNR and CDR2 FQNEAQ (reference sequence). CDR3 residues: CASSLTGQNYGYTF. CDR3 in DNA: TGTGCCAGCAGCTTGACAGGGCAAAACTATGGCTACACCTTC.

This sequence joins TRBV5-5 and TRBJ2-3; D is perhaps TRBD1 (6 bases). Germline lookup yields CDR1 SGHKS and CDR2 YYEKEE (reference sequence). This CDR3 has 16 residues. The germline V and J ends were trimmed by 0 bases and 0 bases, with 11 bases remaining between them. CDR3 loop: CASSLGDRMSTDTQYF. The DNA of the CDR3 is TGTGCCAGCAGCTTGGGAGACAGGATGAGCACAGATACGCAGTATTTT.

V is TRBV7-9 and J is TRBJ2-7; D is possibly TRBD2 (6 bases). Germline V gene lookup returns CDR1 SEHNR and CDR2 FQNEAQ (reference sequence). With 0 bases removed from V and 1 base from J, the gap between germline ends came to 13 bases. There are 16 residues in the CDR3. The CDR3 DNA sequence: TGTGCCAGCAGCTTAGCGCAAGGTAGCGGTTCCTACGAGCAGTACTTC. It is translated as CASSLAQGSGSYEQYF.

This clone was observed a single time. V and J are TRBV18 and TRBJ1-5; D remains ambiguous. V was clipped by 5 bases and J by 4 bases, with 9 bases between them. This CDR3 has 13 residues. Germline assignment: CDR1 KGHSH and CDR2 LQKENI. DNA for the CDR3: TGTGCCAGCTCATCCGATAGTAATCAGCCCCAGCATTTT. This translates into CASSSDSNQPQHF.

The gene calls are TRBV3-1 (or the pseudogene TRBV3-2) and TRBJ2-3; 12 bases line up with TRBD2. The ends lost 1 base at V and 5 bases at J; junction bases unmatched: 16. Germline values: CDR1 LGHDT, CDR2 YNNKEL (reference sequence). This CDR3 contains 20 residues. CDR3 bases: TGTGCCAGCAGCCAAGCCTGGGCACTAGCGGGGGGAGGTCGCGGAGATACGCAGTATTTT. Amino acid sequence: CASSQAWALAGGGRGDTQYF.

The chain links TRBV6-1 to TRBJ1-2; D is uncertain. V was shortened by 1 base and J by 4 bases, with 7 bases between the two germline ends. Germline values: CDR1 MNHNS, CDR2 SASEGT. The CDR3 has 13 amino acids. The CDR3 is CASSEGGPYGYTF. DNA for the CDR3: TGTGCCAGCAGTGAAGGAGGTCCCTATGGCTACACCTTC.

The chain joins TRBV6-5 to TRBJ2-1; the match to TRBD2 covers 9 bases. Trimming took 0 bases from V and 6 from J; bases not matched to a gene: 6. This CDR3 spans 16 amino acids. CDR1 is MNHEY and CDR2 is SVGAGI in the germline V gene. The DNA for the CDR3 is TGTGCCAGCAGTTACTCACTACGGCGGGGGGGCAATGAGCAGTTCTTC. Its translation: CASSYSLRRGGNEQFF.

The chain uses TRBV5-6 and TRBJ1-6, with 10 bases that match TRBD1. Trimming removed 3 bases from V and 10 bases from J; junction bases left unmatched: 10. Germline V CDR1 and CDR2: SGHDT, YYEEEE. The CDR3 length is 16 residues. The CDR3 nucleotides are TGTGCCAGCAGCTGGAGGACAGGGGGTTCAGTCTCACCCCTCCACTTT. Protein: CASSWRTGGSVSPLHF.

The chain has TRBV29-1 and TRBJ1-4; 7 bases match TRBD1. This CDR3 has 13 amino acids. Trimming at V came to 6 bases and at J to 4 bases, leaving 5 bases not matched to a gene. Germline V gene sequence: CDR1 SQVTM, CDR2 ANQGSEA. In nucleotides, the CDR3 is TGCAGCGTGCAACAGGGGCTTAATGAAAAACTGTTTTTT. This sequence encodes CSVQQGLNEKLFF. Looking up the rest from reference TRBV29-1 and TRBJ1-4 gives the full variable domain: SAVISQKPSRDICQRGTSLTIQCQVDSQVTMMFWYRQQPGQSLTLIATANQGSEATYESGFVIDKFPISRPNLTFSTLTVSNMSPEDSSIYLCSVQQGLNEKLFFGSGTQLSVL.